The present TCR beta chain was sequenced within a study of shared clonotypes between healthy human individuals. Trimming took 4 bases from V and 2 from J; bases not matched to a gene: 12. The CDR3 loop spans 16 amino acids. Germline V gene data show CDR1 as SGDLS and CDR2 as YYNGEE. This table comes from immunoSEQ multiplex PCR, and its TCRdb copy is limited to in-frame clones, with some not included. The sample includes about 2.4 million clones, 93% of them seen just once. This sequence was found in a man aged 18 to 29 in good health. Some clones in this sample may be carry-over from other donors' samples. The chain uses TRBV9 and TRBJ2-7, with TRBD1 matching 7 bases. Sequencing used naive CD4+ T cells from PBMCs. Subset noted: CD45RA+ positively selected. Here the CDR3 reads CASSTRQGSATYEQYF. In DNA, the CDR3 is TGTGCCAGCAGCACCCGACAGGGTTCCGCCACCTACGAGCAGTACTTC.